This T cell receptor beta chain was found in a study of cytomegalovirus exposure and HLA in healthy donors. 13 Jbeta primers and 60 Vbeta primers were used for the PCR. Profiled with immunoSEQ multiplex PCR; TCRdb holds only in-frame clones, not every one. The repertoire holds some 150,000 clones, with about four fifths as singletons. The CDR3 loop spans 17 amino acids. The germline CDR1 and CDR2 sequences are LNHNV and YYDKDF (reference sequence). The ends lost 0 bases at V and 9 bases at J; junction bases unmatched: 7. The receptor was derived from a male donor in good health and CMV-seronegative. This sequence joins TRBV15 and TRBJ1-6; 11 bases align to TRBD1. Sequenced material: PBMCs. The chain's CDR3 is CATSRDSGTGGPSPLHF. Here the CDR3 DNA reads TGTGCCACCAGCAGAGATAGTGGGACAGGGGGTCCTTCACCCCTCCACTTT.